The present entry profiles one TCR beta chain with its context. This clonotype was detected many times. This clone's antigen is unknown. Base qualities were left out, and no much larger clone turns up one base away. TCR libraries were constructed from about 400 ng RNA using the Immunoverse kit, and molecular barcoded adaptors covering alpha/delta and beta/gamma chains were employed. TCR library preparation used the same RNA that went into transcriptome sequencing. Sequencing of the TCR libraries was done on an Illumina HiSeq 4000 with 2 x 150 cycles. On the authors' methods: MiXCR aligned TCR reads to human V, D, J and C references and assembled the aligned reads into CDR3 clonotypes, with quality filtering and error correction included. The tcR package in R was used for analysis of clonotype counts and gene usage diversity. Raw mapping reads were checked after the RNA-seq reads had been mapped by STAR aligner version 2.5.3a onto the human GRCh37 genome. To test how sequencing depth affected the clonotypes detected, IR-seq fastq files were randomly downsampled with Seqtk 1.3. TCRdb itself trimmed the public reads at Q25 with fastp, ran MiXCR and retained productive beta chains. Identical CDR3 proteins give one entry, which carries the most common genes and DNA. These V and J calls are TCRdb output, not the study's own analysis. The sample contains 43,000 or so distinct CDR3 sequences, about 20% of them found a single time. The ten largest clonotypes hold about 40% of the sample.

CDR1 and CDR2 are read off the germline V gene as SQVTM and ANQGSEA. From the cysteine through the phenylalanine, the CDR3 covers 14 amino acids. Kept here is only the CDR3 DNA, which spans 42 bases and is read in frame from base 1. Relative to germline, V is 4 bases shorter and J is 9 bases shorter, with 21 bases between their ends. This entry comes from a study of read filtering for tumor transcriptome and immune sequencing (dated by TCRdb to 2019 to 2021). Background on the whole study: The cohort had 17 male and approximately 15 female patients with a mean age of roughly 70 years, ranging from roughly 40 to 90. Under revised international staging, eight or nine patients fell into R-ISS I, more than 15 into R-ISS II and roughly 7 into R-ISS III. Whole-transcriptome libraries were prepared with the TruSeq RNA Access Library Prep Kit after DNase treatment. TCR-region mapped reads per sample ranged from about 4.05 to 11 million with IR-seq versus only about 85 to 1,300 with RNA-seq. The study compared TCR repertoires from targeted immune repertoire sequencing and bulk whole-transcriptome sequencing run on the same bone marrow samples. As a main aim, a read-filtering strategy for immune repertoire data was addressed, with the specific question being whether clonotypes supported by a single read should be removed.

Every patient had bone marrow sampled at the time of active disease. Ficoll-Hypaque density gradient centrifugation was used to isolate the bone marrow mononuclear cells. To remove myeloma plasma cells, the cells were labeled with CD138 magnetic microbeads on a MACS separator, and CD138-negative cells were then collected by negative selection. Flow cytometry on an Attune NxT with CD138 antibodies was used to check the purity of the isolated cells. Total RNA was extracted with TRIzol reagent and quantified with a NanoDrop spectrophotometer. Paired RNA-seq and IR-seq were performed on each patient's CD138-negative bone marrow sample. Results the study describes overall, beyond this receptor: IR-seq captured clonotypes at much higher depth and more reliably than RNA-seq, and smaller IR-seq throughput sufficed to identify most shared clonotypes. In IR-seq, single-read clonotypes were roughly four fifths of clonotypes but approximately 3.7% of total reads; in RNA-seq they were 74.6% of clonotypes and about 40% of reads. The correlation between IR-seq and RNA-seq shared clonotype proportions was increased by removal of single-read clonotypes. The sorted CD138-negative fraction was not purified T cells but a mixed bone marrow immune population.

The chain couples TRBV29-1 to TRBJ2-5, with TRBD2 as a weak D call on 6 bases. This clonotype was obtained from a donor at least 40 years old with multiple myeloma. The sample comprised a population of CD138-negative cells sorted from bone marrow. Taken with the paper, the label for cell subset or site translates to: bone marrow mononuclear cells depleted of CD138+ plasma/myeloma cells by negative magnetic selection. The DNA sequence is TGCAGCGTTGTTCCGGGACTCGCACATGGGGCCCAGTACTTC. Its coded protein is CSVVPGLAHGAQYF.